What follows are 18 T cell receptor beta chains derived from one specimen sequenced in a study of CD4+ T cells in melanoma. TCRdb's table, derived via immunoSEQ multiplex PCR, lists solely in-frame clones and lacks some. The repertoire holds roughly 110,000 clones, with 92% as singletons. The sequencing sample was made of peripheral blood. The receptors were sampled from a human donor with melanoma.

A single count supports this clone. V is TRBV7-2 and J is TRBJ2-5; D perhaps matches TRBD1 (5 bases). Germline V gene sequence: CDR1 SGHTA, CDR2 FQGNSA. Trimming took off 5 bases at V and 7 bases at J, with 17 bases between the two ends. This CDR3 contains 14 residues. Written as DNA, the CDR3 is TGTGCCAGCAGCAACAATCCCCTCCAGGGGACCCAGTACTTC. Translating it yields CASSNNPLQGTQYF.

The V call is TRBV5-5, the J call TRBJ2-7; no clear D gene. The CDR3 covers 17 residues. Germline V CDR1 and CDR2: SGHKS, YYEKEE (reference sequence). Trimming removed 2 bases from V and 2 bases from J, with 20 bases in between. The CDR3 sequence is CASSFSPAQQNTYEQYF. The CDR3 DNA reads TGTGCCAGCAGCTTCTCCCCCGCCCAACAGAACACCTACGAGCAGTACTTC.

The gene calls are TRBV5-6 and TRBJ2-7; 10 bases match TRBD2. CDR3 size: 15 residues. V gave up 3 bases and J gave up 12 bases; unmatched junction bases: 15. Germline V gene lookup returns CDR1 SGHDT and CDR2 YYEEEE. CDR3 coding DNA: TGTGCCAGCAGCTCGATCAGACTAGCGGGCAACCCTGCGTACTTC. This translates into CASSSIRLAGNPAYF.

CDR3 amino acids: CASSEGDGANTGELFF. The CDR3 DNA sequence: TGTGCCAGCAGTGAAGGGGACGGGGCGAACACCGGGGAGCTGTTTTTT. The V and J genes are TRBV6-1 and TRBJ2-2; D might be TRBD1 or TRBD2, each matching 5 bases. This CDR3 contains 16 residues. The germline V gene has CDR1 MNHNS and CDR2 SASEGT. Trimming removed 1 base from V and 0 bases from J, with 9 bases in between.

This clone was seen just once. J is TRBJ2-3 and V is TRBV15, with D possibly called TRBD1 or TRBD2 (5 bases each). The CDR3 length is 11 residues. CDR1 LNHNV and CDR2 YYDKDF come from the germline V gene (reference sequence). Trimming pared 4 bases from V and 8 bases from J, leaving 7 bases between. CDR3 DNA sequence: TGTGCCACCAGCACAGGGAGTACGCAGTATTTT. Translating gives CATSTGSTQYF.

The V and J genes are TRBV28 and TRBJ1-1; D ambiguous. The CDR3 is 16 residues long. Germline V gene data show CDR1 as MDHEN and CDR2 as SYDVKM. V lost 3 bases, J lost 1 base, and 15 bases lay in between. The CDR3 loop is CASSLGRTLRNTEAFF. The CDR3 DNA reads as TGTGCCAGCAGTTTGGGGAGGACCTTGCGGAACACTGAAGCTTTCTTT.

The chain combines TRBV2 with TRBJ1-5, with D unclear. CDR3 length: 14 amino acids. Germline V gene data show CDR1 as SNHLY and CDR2 as FYNNEI. The germline V and J ends were trimmed by 2 bases and 2 bases, with 7 bases remaining between them. For the CDR3, the DNA is TGTGCCAGCAGTGAACAAGGGCGCAATCAGCCCCAGCATTTT. Translating it yields CASSEQGRNQPQHF. Full variable domain (missing parts from reference TRBV2 and TRBJ1-5): EPEVTQTPSHQVTQMGQEVILRCVPISNHLYFYWYRQILGQKVEFLVSFYNNEISEKSEIFDDQFSVERPDGSNFTLKIRSTKLEDSAMYFCASSEQGRNQPQHFGDGTRLSIL.

The J gene is TRBJ2-6, the V gene TRBV10-2; the D is unclear. V lost 3 bases, J lost 10 bases, and 4 bases lay in between. CDR1 is WSHSY, CDR2 SAAADI, per germline. This CDR3 is 11 amino acids long. The CDR3 loop is CASSDSNVLTF. CDR3 nucleotides: TGCGCCAGCAGTGATAGTAACGTCCTGACTTTC.

By share of the sample, this clone is medium-sized. Other DNA sequences of this sample code for an identical CDR3. V usage is TRBV4-3 and J usage is TRBJ2-5; TRBD2 agrees at 7 bases. The junction had 5 bases not matched to a gene; V was cut back by 0 bases and J by 4 bases. The CDR3 spans 15 residues. Germline V gene lookup returns CDR1 LGHNA and CDR2 YSLEER. This CDR3 is CASSQDRGRGETQYF. Written as DNA, the CDR3 is TGCGCCAGCAGCCAAGATCGGGGGAGGGGAGAGACCCAGTACTTC.

The rearrangement uses TRBV7-2 and TRBJ2-7; no definite D call. CDR3 length equals 15 residues. In germline, CDR1 is SGHTA, CDR2 FQGNSA. Trimming pared 1 base from V and 3 bases from J, leaving 13 bases between. This CDR3 is CASSLVAYPDYEQYF. CDR3 DNA: TGTGCCAGCAGCTTAGTGGCCTATCCAGACTACGAGCAGTACTTC. The variable domain in full, completed from reference TRBV7-2 and TRBJ2-7, reads GAGVSQSPSNKVTEKGKDVELRCDPISGHTALYWYRQSLGQGLEFLIYFQGNSAPDKSGLPSDRFSAERTGGSVSTLTIQRTQQEDSAVYLCASSLVAYPDYEQYFGPGTRLTVT.

The chain joins TRBV6-5 to TRBJ2-7; no clear D gene. Germline V lookup: CDR1 MNHEY, CDR2 SVGAGI. V was pared by 6 bases and J by 1 base, with 13 bases between. This CDR3 contains 14 residues. CDR3 nucleotides: TGTGCCAGCAGGCCTGGATGGGCATCCTACGAGCAGTACTTC. Its protein product is CASRPGWASYEQYF.

This chain connects TRBV13 to TRBJ2-5; TRBD2 agrees at 7 bases. The CDR3 is 17 residues long. The germline V gene has CDR1 PRHDT and CDR2 FYEKMQ (reference sequence). Trimming at V came to 1 base and at J to 2 bases, leaving 10 bases not matched to a gene. The CDR3: CASSLAGGRGEQETQYF. The CDR3 DNA reads TGTGCCAGCAGCTTAGCGGGGGGACGGGGGGAACAAGAGACCCAGTACTTC.

V is TRBV6-1 and J is TRBJ1-1, with D unresolved. Trimming removed 3 bases at V and 1 base at J, with 12 bases between. Germline V gene lookup returns CDR1 MNHNS and CDR2 SASEGT. This CDR3 is built from 15 residues. The CDR3 region has the DNA TGTGCCAGCAGTGATCAACCGAGTCCGAACACTGAAGCTTTCTTT. This encodes CASSDQPSPNTEAFF.

This chain connects TRBV7-2 to TRBJ2-1; 7 bases are shared with TRBD1. The CDR3 extends over 15 amino acids. Germline V lookup: CDR1 SGHTA, CDR2 FQGNSA. The V gene end was trimmed by 6 bases and the J gene end by 4 bases; junction bases not matched to a gene: 9. This chain's CDR3 is CASRVTGTDYNEQFF. CDR3 nucleotide sequence: TGTGCCAGCAGAGTGACAGGGACCGATTACAATGAGCAGTTCTTC.

The V call is TRBV7-3, the J call TRBJ2-7; TRBD1 agrees at 10 bases. V was pared by 5 bases and J by 7 bases, with 11 bases of the junction left unmatched. The CDR3 is made up of 15 amino acids. Germline V gene sequence: CDR1 SGHTA, CDR2 FQGTGA. The CDR3 here is CASSLGTGALREQYF. DNA of the CDR3: TGTGCCAGCAGCCTCGGGACAGGGGCCCTTCGAGAGCAGTACTTC.

The J gene is TRBJ1-1, the V gene TRBV7-9, with D uncertain. V lost 1 base, J lost 2 bases, and 5 bases lay in between. This CDR3 has 13 residues. Germline loops: CDR1 SEHNR, CDR2 FQNEAQ (reference sequence). The chain's CDR3 is CASSLGINTEAFF. DNA of the CDR3: TGTGCCAGCAGCTTAGGCATTAACACTGAAGCTTTCTTT.

The DNA of the CDR3 is TGTGCCAGTAGTCCGCGGGGAGAAGAGACCCAGTACTTC. Translation: CASSPRGEETQYF. V gene TRBV19 combines with J gene TRBJ2-5, with D maybe TRBD2 (6 bases). Germline V gene data show CDR1 as LNHDA and CDR2 as SQIVND (reference sequence). With 5 bases removed from V and 3 bases from J, the gap between germline ends came to 10 bases. The length of the CDR3 is 13 residues.

The chain is built from TRBV7-2 and TRBJ1-4; D unresolved. V was pared by 5 bases and J by 4 bases, with 14 bases between. CDR1 is SGHTA and CDR2 is FQGNSA in the germline V gene. The CDR3 totals 15 residues. The CDR3 coding sequence is TGTGCCAGCAGCGACCGTCCAGCCAATAATGAAAAACTGTTTTTT. It codes for CASSDRPANNEKLFF.